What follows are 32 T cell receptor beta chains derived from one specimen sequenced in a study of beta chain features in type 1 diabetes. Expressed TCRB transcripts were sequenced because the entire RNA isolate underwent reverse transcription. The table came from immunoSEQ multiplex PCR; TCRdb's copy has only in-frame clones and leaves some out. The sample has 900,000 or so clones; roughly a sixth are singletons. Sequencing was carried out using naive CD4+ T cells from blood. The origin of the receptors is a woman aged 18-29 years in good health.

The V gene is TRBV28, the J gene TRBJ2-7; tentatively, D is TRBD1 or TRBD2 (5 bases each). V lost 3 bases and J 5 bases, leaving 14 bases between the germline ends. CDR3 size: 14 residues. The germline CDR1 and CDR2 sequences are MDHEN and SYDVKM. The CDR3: CASSLGGTGNEQYF. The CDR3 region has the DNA TGTGCCAGCAGTTTGGGTGGGACGGGAAACGAGCAGTACTTC. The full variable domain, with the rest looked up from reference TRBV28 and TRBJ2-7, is DVKVTQSSRYLVKRTGEKVFLECVQDMDHENMFWYRQDPGLGLRLIYFSYDVKMKEKGDIPEGYSVSREKKERFSLILESASTNQTSMYLCASSLGGTGNEQYFGPGTRLTVT.

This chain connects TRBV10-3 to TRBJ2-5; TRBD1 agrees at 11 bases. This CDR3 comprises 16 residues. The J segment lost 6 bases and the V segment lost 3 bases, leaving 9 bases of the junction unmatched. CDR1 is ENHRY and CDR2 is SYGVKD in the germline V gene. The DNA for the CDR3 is TGTGCCATCAGTGATGGACAGGGGGCTAATGTAAAGACCCAGTACTTC. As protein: CAISDGQGANVKTQYF.

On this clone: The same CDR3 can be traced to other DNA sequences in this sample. The CDR3 spells CASSVDPGTYNEQFF. The CDR3 region has the DNA TGTGCCAGCAGCGTAGATCCGGGTACCTACAATGAGCAGTTCTTC. J is TRBJ2-1 and V is TRBV9; no firm D call. Trimming took off 0 bases at V and 2 bases at J, with 9 bases between the two ends. Germline V CDR1 and CDR2: SGDLS, YYNGEE. There are 15 residues in the CDR3.

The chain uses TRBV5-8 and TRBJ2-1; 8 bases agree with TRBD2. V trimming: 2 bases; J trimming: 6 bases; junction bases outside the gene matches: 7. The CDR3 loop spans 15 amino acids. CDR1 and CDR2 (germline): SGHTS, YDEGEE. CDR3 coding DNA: TGTGCCAGCAGCTTCCCCGGGACTAGACGCAATGAGCAGTTCTTC. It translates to CASSFPGTRRNEQFF.

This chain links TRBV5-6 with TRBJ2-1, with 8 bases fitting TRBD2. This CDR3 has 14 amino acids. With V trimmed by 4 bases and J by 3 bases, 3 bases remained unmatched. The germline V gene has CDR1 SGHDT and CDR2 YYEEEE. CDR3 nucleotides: TGTGCCAGCAGCCTCCGGGGGGGCTACAATGAGCAGTTCTTC. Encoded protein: CASSLRGGYNEQFF.

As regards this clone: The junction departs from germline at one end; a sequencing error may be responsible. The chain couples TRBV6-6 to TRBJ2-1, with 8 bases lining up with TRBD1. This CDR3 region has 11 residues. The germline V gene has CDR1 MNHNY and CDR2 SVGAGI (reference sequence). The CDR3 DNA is TGTGCCAGCAGTCGGGACAGGTTCCCCATCTTC. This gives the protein CASSRDRFPIF.

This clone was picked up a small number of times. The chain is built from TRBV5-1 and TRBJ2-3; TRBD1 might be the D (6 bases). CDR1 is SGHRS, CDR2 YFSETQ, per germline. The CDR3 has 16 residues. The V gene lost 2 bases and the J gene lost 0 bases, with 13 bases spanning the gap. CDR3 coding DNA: TGCGCCAGCAGCTTTAGGGACATCCCTAGCACAGATACGCAGTATTTT. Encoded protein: CASSFRDIPSTDTQYF. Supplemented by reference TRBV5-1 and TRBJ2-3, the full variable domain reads KAGVTQTPRYLIKTRGQQVTLSCSPISGHRSVSWYQQTPGQGLQFLFEYFSETQRNKGNFPGRFSGRQFSNSRSEMNVSTLELGDSALYLCASSFRDIPSTDTQYFGPGTRLTVL.

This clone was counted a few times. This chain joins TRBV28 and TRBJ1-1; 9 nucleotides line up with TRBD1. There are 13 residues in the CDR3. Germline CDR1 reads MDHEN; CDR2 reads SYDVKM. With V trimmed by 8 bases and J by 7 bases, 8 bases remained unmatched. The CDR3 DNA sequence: TGTGCCAGCCGCCTACAGGGGGCGGGTGAAGCTTTCTTT. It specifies CASRLQGAGEAFF.

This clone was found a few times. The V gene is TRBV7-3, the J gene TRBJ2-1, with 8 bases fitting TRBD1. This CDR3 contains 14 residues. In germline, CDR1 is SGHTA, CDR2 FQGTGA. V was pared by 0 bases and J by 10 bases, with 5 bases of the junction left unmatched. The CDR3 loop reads CASSLTPTGEEQFF. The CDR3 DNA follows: TGTGCCAGCAGCTTAACCCCGACAGGGGAAGAGCAGTTCTTC.

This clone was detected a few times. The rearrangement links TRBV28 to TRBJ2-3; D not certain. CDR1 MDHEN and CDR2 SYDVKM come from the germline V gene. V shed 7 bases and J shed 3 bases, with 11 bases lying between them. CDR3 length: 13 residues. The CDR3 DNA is TGTGCCAGCACCCGGTACTGGACAGATACGCAGTATTTT. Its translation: CASTRYWTDTQYF. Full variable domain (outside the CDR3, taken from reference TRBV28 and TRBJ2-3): DVKVTQSSRYLVKRTGEKVFLECVQDMDHENMFWYRQDPGLGLRLIYFSYDVKMKEKGDIPEGYSVSREKKERFSLILESASTNQTSMYLCASTRYWTDTQYFGPGTRLTVL.

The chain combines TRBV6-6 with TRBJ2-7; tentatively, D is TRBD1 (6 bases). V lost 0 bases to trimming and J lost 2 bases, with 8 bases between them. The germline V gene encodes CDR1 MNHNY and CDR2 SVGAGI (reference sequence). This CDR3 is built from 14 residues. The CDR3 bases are TGTGCCAGCAGTTACTCTACAGGGACCTACGAGCAGTACTTC. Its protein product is CASSYSTGTYEQYF.

The CDR3 protein is CASSTRLAGVKGSYNEQFF. Here the CDR3 DNA reads TGCGCCAGCAGCACCCGACTAGCGGGAGTAAAGGGCTCCTACAATGAGCAGTTCTTC. This rearrangement joins TRBV4-1 to TRBJ2-1; 12 nucleotides match TRBD2. The germline CDR1 and CDR2 sequences are MGHRA and YSYEKL. V lost 5 bases to trimming and J lost 0 bases; unmatched junction nucleotides: 11. CDR3 length: 19 amino acids.

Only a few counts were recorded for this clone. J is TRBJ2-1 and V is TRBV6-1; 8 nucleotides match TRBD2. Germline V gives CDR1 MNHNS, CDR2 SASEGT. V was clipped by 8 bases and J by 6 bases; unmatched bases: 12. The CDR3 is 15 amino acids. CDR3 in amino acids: CASVGGASGRNEQFF. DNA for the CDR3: TGTGCCAGCGTAGGCGGGGCTAGCGGGCGCAATGAGCAGTTCTTC.

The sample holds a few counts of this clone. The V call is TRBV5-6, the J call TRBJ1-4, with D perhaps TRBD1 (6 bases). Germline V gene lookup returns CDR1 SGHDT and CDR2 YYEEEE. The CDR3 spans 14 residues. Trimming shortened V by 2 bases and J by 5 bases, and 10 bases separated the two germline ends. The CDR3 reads CASSFWGRNEKLFF. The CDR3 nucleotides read TGTGCCAGCAGCTTCTGGGGGCGCAATGAAAAACTGTTTTTT.

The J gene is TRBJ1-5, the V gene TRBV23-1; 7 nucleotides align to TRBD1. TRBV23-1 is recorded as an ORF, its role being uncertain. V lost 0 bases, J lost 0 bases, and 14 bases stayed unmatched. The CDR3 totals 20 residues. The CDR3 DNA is TGCGCCAGCAGTCAATCGGACTACCGGGACAGTCCGGATAGCAATCAGCCCCAGCATTTT. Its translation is CASSQSDYRDSPDSNQPQHF.

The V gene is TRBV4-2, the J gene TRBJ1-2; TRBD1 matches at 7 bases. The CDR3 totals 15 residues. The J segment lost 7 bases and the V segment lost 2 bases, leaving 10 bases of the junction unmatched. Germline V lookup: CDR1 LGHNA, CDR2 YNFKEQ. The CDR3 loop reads CASSQPGQSMGGYTF. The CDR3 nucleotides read TGTGCCAGCAGCCAACCGGGACAGTCTATGGGTGGCTACACCTTC.

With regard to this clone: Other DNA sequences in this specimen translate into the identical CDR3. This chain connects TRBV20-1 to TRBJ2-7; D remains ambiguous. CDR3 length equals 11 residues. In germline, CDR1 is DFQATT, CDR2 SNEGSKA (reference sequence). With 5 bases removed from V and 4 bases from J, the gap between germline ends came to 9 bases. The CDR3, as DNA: TGCAGTGCTTTGGGATCGTACGAGCAGTACTTC. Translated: CSALGSYEQYF.

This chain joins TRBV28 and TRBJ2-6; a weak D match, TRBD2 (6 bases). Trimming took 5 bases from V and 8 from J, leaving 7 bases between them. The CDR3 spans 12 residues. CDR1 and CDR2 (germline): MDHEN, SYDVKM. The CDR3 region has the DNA TGTGCCAGCAGTACTAGCCCCAACGTCCTGACTTTC. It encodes CASSTSPNVLTF.

The CDR3 region is CASSQDFTGVLPYEQYF. The CDR3 DNA reads TGCGCCAGCAGCCAAGATTTTACGGGGGTTTTACCCTACGAGCAGTACTTC. V and J are TRBV4-1 and TRBJ2-7, with D maybe TRBD2 (6 bases). V dropped 0 bases and J dropped 2 bases, with 17 bases sitting between them. CDR3 length equals 17 residues. The germline CDR1 and CDR2 sequences are MGHRA and YSYEKL.

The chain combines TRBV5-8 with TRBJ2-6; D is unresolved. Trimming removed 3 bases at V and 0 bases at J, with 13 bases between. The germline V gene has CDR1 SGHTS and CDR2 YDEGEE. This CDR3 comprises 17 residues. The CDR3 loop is CASSSWGTSSGANVLTF. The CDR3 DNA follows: TGTGCCAGCAGCTCCTGGGGTACCAGCTCTGGGGCCAACGTCCTGACTTTC.

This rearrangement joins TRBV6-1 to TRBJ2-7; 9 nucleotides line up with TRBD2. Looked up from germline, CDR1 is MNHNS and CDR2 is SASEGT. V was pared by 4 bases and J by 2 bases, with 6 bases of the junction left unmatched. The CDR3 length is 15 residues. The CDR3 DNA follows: TGTGCCAGCAGTGTTAGCGGGAGCCTTACCTACGAGCAGTACTTC. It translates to CASSVSGSLTYEQYF.

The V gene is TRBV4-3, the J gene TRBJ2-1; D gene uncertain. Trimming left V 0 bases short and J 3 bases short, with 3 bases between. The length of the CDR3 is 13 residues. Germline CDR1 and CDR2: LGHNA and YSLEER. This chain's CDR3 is CASSQDLYNEQFF. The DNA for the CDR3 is TGCGCCAGCAGCCAAGATCTCTACAATGAGCAGTTCTTC.

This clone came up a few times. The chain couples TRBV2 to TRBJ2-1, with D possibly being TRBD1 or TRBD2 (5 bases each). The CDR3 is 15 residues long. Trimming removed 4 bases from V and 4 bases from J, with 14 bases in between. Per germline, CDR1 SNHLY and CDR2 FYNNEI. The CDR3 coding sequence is TGTGCCAGCAGTGTTATGGGGGTAGGTTACAATGAGCAGTTCTTC. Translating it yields CASSVMGVGYNEQFF.

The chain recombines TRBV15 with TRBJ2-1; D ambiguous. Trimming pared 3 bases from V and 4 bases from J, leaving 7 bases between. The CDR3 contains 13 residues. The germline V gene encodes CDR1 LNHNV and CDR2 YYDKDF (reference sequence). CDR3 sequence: CATSSGPYNEQFF. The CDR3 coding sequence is TGTGCCACCAGCAGCGGCCCTTACAATGAGCAGTTCTTC.

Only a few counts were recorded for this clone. Here the CDR3 DNA reads TGTGCCAGCAGCTTAGCGGACTGGTCCTACGAGCAGTACTTC. As protein: CASSLADWSYEQYF. The chain employs TRBV7-9 and TRBJ2-7; a possible D gene is TRBD2 (5 bases). V dropped 0 bases and J dropped 1 base, with 7 bases sitting between them. CDR3 length equals 14 residues. In germline, CDR1 is SEHNR, CDR2 FQNEAQ (reference sequence).

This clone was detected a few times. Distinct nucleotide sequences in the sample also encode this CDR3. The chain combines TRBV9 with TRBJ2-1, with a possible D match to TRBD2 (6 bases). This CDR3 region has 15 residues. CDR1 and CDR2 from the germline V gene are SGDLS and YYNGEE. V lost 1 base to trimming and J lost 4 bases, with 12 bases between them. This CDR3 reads CASSVTGGIYNEQFF. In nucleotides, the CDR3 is TGTGCCAGCAGCGTAACAGGCGGGATTTACAATGAGCAGTTCTTC. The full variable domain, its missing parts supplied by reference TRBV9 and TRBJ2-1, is DSGVTQTPKHLITATGQRVTLRCSPRSGDLSVYWYQQSLDQGLQFLIQYYNGEERAKGNILERFSAQQFPDLHSELNLSSLELGDSALYFCASSVTGGIYNEQFFGPGTRLTVL.

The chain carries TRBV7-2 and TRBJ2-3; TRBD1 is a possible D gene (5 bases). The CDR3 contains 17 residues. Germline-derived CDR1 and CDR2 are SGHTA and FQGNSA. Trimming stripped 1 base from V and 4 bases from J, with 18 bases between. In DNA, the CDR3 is TGTGCCAGCAGCTTAGATCACAGGACCCGAAGGGCAGATACGCAGTATTTT. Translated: CASSLDHRTRRADTQYF.

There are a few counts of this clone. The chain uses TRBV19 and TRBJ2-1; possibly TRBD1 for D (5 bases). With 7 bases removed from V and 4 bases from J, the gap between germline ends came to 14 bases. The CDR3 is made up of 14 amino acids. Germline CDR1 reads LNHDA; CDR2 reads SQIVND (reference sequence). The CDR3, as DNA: TGTGCCAGTACTGCACAGGTCCGGTACAATGAGCAGTTCTTC. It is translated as CASTAQVRYNEQFF.

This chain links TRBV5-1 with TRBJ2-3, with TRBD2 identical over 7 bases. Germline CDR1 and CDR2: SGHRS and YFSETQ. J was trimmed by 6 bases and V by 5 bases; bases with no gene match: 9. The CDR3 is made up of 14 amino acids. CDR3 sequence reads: CASRSRGSTDTQYF. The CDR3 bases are TGCGCCAGCAGATCGCGGGGGAGTACTGATACGCAGTATTTT.

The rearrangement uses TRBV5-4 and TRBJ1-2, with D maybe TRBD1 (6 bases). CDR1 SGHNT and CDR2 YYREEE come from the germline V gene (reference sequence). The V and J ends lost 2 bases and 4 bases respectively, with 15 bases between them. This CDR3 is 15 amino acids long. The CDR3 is CASSLETGRGYGYTF. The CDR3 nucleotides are TGTGCCAGCAGCTTAGAGACAGGTCGTGGCTATGGCTACACCTTC.

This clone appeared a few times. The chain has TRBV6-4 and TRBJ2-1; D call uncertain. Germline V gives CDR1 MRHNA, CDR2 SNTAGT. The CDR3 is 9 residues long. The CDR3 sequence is CYAYNEQFF. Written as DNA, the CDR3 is TGTTACGCCTACAATGAGCAGTTCTTC.

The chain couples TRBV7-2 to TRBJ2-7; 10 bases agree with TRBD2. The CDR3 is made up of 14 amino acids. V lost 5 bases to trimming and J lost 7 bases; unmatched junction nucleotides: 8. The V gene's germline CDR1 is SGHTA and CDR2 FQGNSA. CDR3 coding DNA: TGTGCCAGCAGCGTCCAAAGGACTAGCGGTGAGCAGTACTTC. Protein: CASSVQRTSGEQYF.